This is a list of T cell receptor beta chains from one sample in a study of metastatic and nonmetastatic thyroid tumors. TCRdb re-called clones via MiXCR from the PCR reads. The sample contains 45,000 or so clones, 3.5% to 5% of which appear only once. The specimen sequenced was blood. These TCRs come from a female donor with papillary thyroid cancer or a benign thyroid nodule (not recorded which). Some clones in this sample may be carry-over from other donors' samples. Each CDR3 is given with its conserved first and last residue. The D gene is left open where the match is weak. Clone sizes are given selectively: once, few, many, or a class where the clone is expanded.

NA TRBJ1-4 TRBV12-3/TRBV12-4 many CASSLGQREKLFF TGTGCCAGCAGTTTAGGTCAGAGAGAAAAACTGTTTTTT
NA TRBJ1-2 TRBV7-9 many CASRREGGSYTF TGTGCCAGCAGACGAGAAGGCGGAAGCTACACCTTC
TRBD1 TRBJ1-2 TRBV27 NA CASRQNTGGRYGYTF TGTGCCAGCCGTCAAAATACAGGGGGCAGGTATGGCTACACCTTC
TRBD2 TRBJ2-1 TRBV20-1 few CSAAGLAGHSYNEQFF TGCAGTGCTGCTGGACTAGCGGGACACTCCTACAATGAGCAGTTCTTC
NA TRBJ2-3 TRBV18 NA CASSPLASTDTQYF TGTGCCAGCTCACCCTTGGCTAGCACAGATACGCAGTATTTT
NA TRBJ2-6 TRBV9 NA CAISEWGAGSNVLTF TGTGCCATCAGCGAGTGGGGCGCTGGGTCCAACGTCCTGACTTTC
NA TRBJ2-7 TRBV5-1 few CASSLTGTRGHEQYF TGCGCCAGCAGCTTGACCGGGACAAGGGGCCACGAGCAGTACTTC
NA TRBJ2-5 TRBV2 many CASVRGSGETQYF TGTGCCAGCGTAAGGGGATCTGGAGAGACCCAGTACTTC
NA TRBJ2-6 TRBV6-1 few CASSESGANVLTF TGTGCCAGCAGTGAGTCTGGGGCCAACGTCCTGACTTTC
NA TRBJ2-5 TRBV19 many CASSDIIQGQETQYF TGTGCCAGTAGTGACATAATACAGGGCCAAGAGACCCAGTACTTC
NA TRBJ2-7 TRBV6-1 medium-sized CASRTGGNFYEQYF TGTGCCAGCAGGACAGGTGGGAACTTCTACGAGCAGTACTTC
TRBD1 TRBJ2-7 TRBV28 NA CASSLHLGQGTYEQYF TGTGCCAGCAGTTTACATTTGGGACAGGGGACCTACGAGCAGTACTTC
TRBD2 TRBJ2-3 TRBV6-1 many CASSKLWGGDTQYF TGTGCCAGCAGTAAGCTCTGGGGGGGTGATACGCAGTATTTT
NA TRBJ2-3 TRBV6-4 NA CASSWGGVAPDTQYF TGTGCCAGCAGCTGGGGGGGCGTTGCCCCAGATACGCAGTATTTT
NA TRBJ2-6 TRBV19 few CASSNPGKEPGANVLTF TGTGCCAGTAGTAATCCTGGGAAGGAACCCGGGGCCAACGTCCTGACTTTC
NA TRBJ1-1 TRBV5-1 many CASSLAPGATEAFF TGCGCCAGCAGCTTGGCTCCGGGGGCCACTGAAGCTTTCTTT
TRBD2 TRBJ2-3 TRBV6-1 NA CASSLGTSGNPSTDTQYF TGTGCCAGCAGCCTCGGGACTAGCGGGAATCCTAGCACAGATACGCAGTATTTT
NA TRBJ2-5 TRBV6-5 many CASSYSKVAPLVF TGTGCCAGCAGTTACTCGAAGGTCGCGCCCCTGGTTTTC
TRBD2 TRBJ2-7 TRBV9 many CASSLPRAGAYEQYF TGTGCCAGCAGCCTCCCCCGGGCGGGGGCCTACGAGCAGTACTTC
NA TRBJ1-2 TRBV10-3 many CAISDGQSNKGGYTF TGTGCCATCAGTGACGGACAGTCAAACAAGGGGGGCTACACCTTC
NA TRBJ2-7 TRBV7-2 few CASSPGTGRMYEQYF TGTGCCAGCAGCCCAGGCACGGGGCGCATGTACGAGCAGTACTTC
NA TRBJ2-1 TRBV19 many CASSAIQGSPNEQFF TGTGCCAGTAGTGCAATCCAGGGCTCCCCCAATGAGCAGTTCTTC
NA TRBJ1-5 TRBV7-3 many CASSLGQNQPQHF TGTGCCAGCAGCTTAGGGCAGAATCAGCCCCAGCATTTT
TRBD1 TRBJ1-1 TRBV19 many CASSTTGHSEAFF TGTGCCAGTAGTACGACAGGGCATAGTGAAGCTTTCTTT
NA TRBJ1-4 TRBV6-1 many CASNPTGHNEKLFF TGTGCCAGCAACCCGACAGGTCATAATGAAAAACTGTTTTTT
NA TRBJ2-7 TRBV27 NA CARSMRAMHEQYF TGTGCCCGCAGCATGAGGGCTATGCACGAGCAGTACTTC
NA TRBJ1-6 TRBV5-1 many CASSLLWGNDSPLHF TGCGCCAGCAGCTTGCTCTGGGGGAATGACTCACCCCTCCACTTT
NA TRBJ1-1 TRBV28 NA CASSFGGEVTKAFF TGTGCCAGCAGTTTTGGGGGCGAAGTCACCAAAGCTTTCTTT
TRBD2 TRBJ2-7 TRBV4-2 many CASSQDGTSGSGEQYF TGTGCCAGCAGCCAAGATGGGACTAGCGGGAGTGGTGAGCAGTACTTC
TRBD1 TRBJ2-1 TRBV5-5 many CASSFRTGYSSTEQFF TGTGCCAGCAGCTTTCGGACAGGGTATTCGTCAACCGAGCAGTTCTTC
NA TRBJ1-3 TRBV27 NA CASSSGGAISGNTIYF TGTGCCAGCAGTTCCGGAGGGGCGATCTCTGGAAACACCATATATTTT
NA TRBJ2-3 TRBV6-4 many CASSDDGDTQYF TGTGCCAGCAGTGATGATGGAGATACGCAGTATTTT
TRBD2 TRBJ2-1 TRBV5-1 few CASSVTSGYGNEQFF TGCGCCAGCAGCGTGACTAGCGGGTATGGAAATGAGCAGTTCTTC
TRBD2 TRBJ2-5 TRBV5-5 many CASSLLPLGGAEETQYF TGTGCCAGCAGCTTGCTGCCCCTGGGAGGGGCAGAAGAGACCCAGTACTTC
NA TRBJ2-3 TRBV2 many CASSEESTDTQYF TGTGCCAGCAGTGAAGAGAGCACAGATACGCAGTATTTT
NA TRBJ1-1 TRBV4-1 many CASSQKGRQLPYTEAFF TGCGCCAGCAGCCAAAAAGGAAGACAGTTACCTTACACTGAAGCTTTCTTT
TRBD2 TRBJ2-7 TRBV6-1 many CASQGEGGLEQYF TGTGCCAGTCAAGGGGAGGGCGGTTTGGAGCAGTACTTC
NA TRBJ1-2 TRBV5-1 NA CASSLGNYGYTF TGCGCCAGCAGCTTAGGAAACTATGGCTACACCTTC
NA TRBJ1-2 TRBV30 NA CAGDEHYGYTF TGTGCCGGGGACGAGCACTATGGCTACACATTC
NA TRBJ1-2 TRBV20-1 NA CSARVATRTAGGYTF TGCAGTGCTAGAGTAGCTACTCGGACAGCGGGTGGCTACACCTTC
NA TRBJ2-3 TRBV12-3/TRBV12-4 many CASSLMGTDTQYF TGTGCCAGCAGTTTGATGGGCACAGATACGCAGTATTTT
TRBD1 TRBJ2-7 TRBV6-1 NA CSISRQGAYEQYF TGTTCCATCAGTCGACAGGGAGCCTACGAGCAGTACTTC
NA TRBJ2-6 TRBV6-1 few CASSQVGGANVLSF TGTGCCAGCAGTCAGGTGGGTGGGGCCAACGTCCTGAGTTTC
NA TRBJ1-5 TRBV5-1 many CASSPDGNSNQPQHF TGCGCCAGCAGCCCCGACGGCAATAGCAATCAGCCCCAGCATTTT
TRBD1 TRBJ2-3 TRBV6-4 many CASIQGLTTDTQYF TGTGCCAGCATACAGGGGCTTACGACAGATACGCAGTATTTT
NA TRBJ2-2 TRBV6-1 few CASDPGGQTRGVGELFF TGTGCCAGCGACCCAGGGGGGCAGACTAGGGGCGTCGGGGAGCTGTTTTTT